The 26 T cell receptor beta chains in this list originate from one sample, sequenced in a study of cytomegalovirus exposure and HLA in healthy donors. Here immunoSEQ multiplex PCR was the method, and the copy in TCRdb shows in-frame clones only, minus some. This table holds some 83,000 clones, approximately 94% found once. Material: PBMCs. Receptor source: a young woman in good health and CMV-seropositive.

V is TRBV4-2 and J is TRBJ2-2; 12 bases map to TRBD2. After removal of 3 bases from V and 4 bases from J, the junction contained 6 bases not matched to a gene. In germline, CDR1 is LGHNA, CDR2 YNFKEQ. CDR3 length: 17 residues. In DNA form, the CDR3 reads TGTGCCAGCAGCCAGATCCTAGCGGGGGGGCGCACCGGGGAGCTGTTTTTT. This codes for CASSQILAGGRTGELFF.

The chain is built from TRBV19 and TRBJ1-5, with D possibly matching TRBD1 (6 bases). Germline CDR1 and CDR2: LNHDA and SQIVND (reference sequence). Trimming pared 5 bases from V and 4 bases from J, leaving 12 bases between. The CDR3 sequence is 14 residues long. The CDR3 region is CASSSQGGNQPQHF. The CDR3 coding sequence is TGTGCCAGTAGTTCACAGGGTGGGAATCAGCCCCAGCATTTT. The full variable domain, rest sourced from reference TRBV19 and TRBJ1-5, is DGGITQSPKYLFRKEGQNVTLSCEQNLNHDAMYWYRQDPGQGLRLIYYSQIVNDFQKGDIAEGYSVSREKKESFPLTVTSAQKNPTAFYLCASSSQGGNQPQHFGDGTRLSIL.

This chain uses TRBV6-6 with TRBJ1-1, with no clear D. Trimming pared 7 bases from V and 2 bases from J, leaving 20 bases between. Germline loops: CDR1 MNHNY, CDR2 SVGAGI (reference sequence). The CDR3 runs to 16 residues. In DNA form, the CDR3 reads TGTGCCAGCACCTTACTACAGCCGGGATACAACACTGAAGCTTTCTTT. Residues: CASTLLQPGYNTEAFF.

J is TRBJ2-1 and V is TRBV5-4, with TRBD2 matching 7 bases. With 3 bases clipped from V and 5 bases from J, the junction kept 11 bases outside the gene matches. Germline V gives CDR1 SGHNT, CDR2 YYREEE (reference sequence). CDR3 length: 16 amino acids. CDR3 loop: CASSSFAGEDHNEQFF. The DNA of the CDR3 is TGTGCCAGCAGCTCATTTGCGGGAGAGGACCACAATGAGCAGTTCTTC.

This clone was recorded a few times. This chain uses TRBV19 with TRBJ1-1; D may be TRBD1 (6 bases). The CDR3 is made up of 15 amino acids. V dropped 5 bases and J dropped 4 bases, with 17 bases sitting between them. The germline CDR1 and CDR2 sequences are LNHDA and SQIVND (reference sequence). The chain's CDR3 is CASSGPDSFITEAFF. CDR3 bases: TGTGCCAGTAGTGGGCCGGACAGTTTCATCACTGAAGCTTTCTTT.

This clone was observed a single time. This chain uses TRBV15 with TRBJ1-1, with D uncertain. CDR1 and CDR2 from the germline V gene are LNHNV and YYDKDF (reference sequence). This CDR3 contains 14 residues. The V gene lost 2 bases and the J gene lost 6 bases, with 13 bases spanning the gap. In DNA, the CDR3 is TGTGCCACCAGCAGACCCCGTCTTGGCCCTGAAGCTTTCTTT. This codes for CATSRPRLGPEAFF.

V and J are TRBV30 and TRBJ2-7; D unclear. Germline assignment: CDR1 GTSNPN and CDR2 SVGIG (reference sequence). This CDR3 is 16 amino acids long. V lost 2 bases to trimming and J lost 0 bases, with 17 bases between them. CDR3 nucleotide sequence: TGTGCCTGGAGTCGGCGACTGGCACCGAGCTCCTACGAGCAGTACTTC. Protein sequence: CAWSRRLAPSSYEQYF.

This sequence joins TRBV28 and TRBJ2-7, with TRBD2 identical over 12 bases. Germline CDR1 reads MDHEN; CDR2 reads SYDVKM. The V gene end was trimmed by 2 bases and the J gene end by 4 bases; junction bases not matched to a gene: 6. The CDR3 is 16 residues long. In DNA, the CDR3 is TGTGCCAGCAGTTTAGCCCGACTAGCGGGAGTTTACGAGCAGTACTTC. Translating gives CASSLARLAGVYEQYF.

This chain uses TRBV29-1 with TRBJ2-7; 7 positions agree with TRBD2. The CDR3 covers 13 residues. The V gene end was trimmed by 4 bases and the J gene end by 4 bases; junction bases not matched to a gene: 7. CDR1 is SQVTM and CDR2 is ANQGSEA in the germline V gene. CDR3 protein: CSVGGGEGYEQYF. Written as DNA, the CDR3 is TGCAGCGTTGGGGGGGGTGAGGGTTACGAGCAGTACTTC.

The chain uses TRBV5-1 and TRBJ1-2; the D is unclear. Germline values: CDR1 SGHRS, CDR2 YFSETQ. The CDR3 runs 14 residues. V dropped 0 bases and J dropped 2 bases, with 8 bases sitting between them. The CDR3 is CASSLEAENYGYTF. The CDR3 nucleotides read TGCGCCAGCAGCTTGGAGGCGGAGAACTATGGCTACACCTTC.

The V gene is TRBV28, the J gene TRBJ2-1, with 8 bases aligning to TRBD2. J was trimmed by 2 bases and V by 5 bases; bases with no gene match: 14. Germline CDR1 and CDR2: MDHEN and SYDVKM. This CDR3 spans 18 amino acids. The CDR3 nucleotides read TGTGCCAGCAGTCCCATACCCGGGGGTAGCGGGACCTACAATGAGCAGTTCTTC. This sequence encodes CASSPIPGGSGTYNEQFF.

CDR3 in DNA: TGTGCCAGCAGCGGGACAGGGGGACCCTATGGCTACACCTTC. Protein product: CASSGTGGPYGYTF. This rearrangement joins TRBV9 to TRBJ1-2; TRBD1 matches 10 bases. The CDR3 totals 14 residues. J lost 4 bases, V lost 3 bases, and 3 bases had no gene match. CDR1 is SGDLS, CDR2 YYNGEE, per germline. Variable domain in full (rest from reference TRBV9 and TRBJ1-2): DSGVTQTPKHLITATGQRVTLRCSPRSGDLSVYWYQQSLDQGLQFLIQYYNGEERAKGNILERFSAQQFPDLHSELNLSSLELGDSALYFCASSGTGGPYGYTFGSGTRLTVV.

The gene calls are TRBV30 and TRBJ1-3; the match to TRBD1 covers 9 bases. CDR3 size: 16 residues. J lost 0 bases, V lost 2 bases, and 5 bases had no gene match. Germline CDR1 and CDR2: GTSNPN and SVGIG (reference sequence). The CDR3 DNA follows: TGTGCCTGGAGTAAAGGACAGGGGTACTCTGGAAACACCATATATTTT. This sequence encodes CAWSKGQGYSGNTIYF.

The chain has TRBV7-2 and TRBJ2-5; TRBD2 matches at 7 bases. V trimming: 3 bases; J trimming: 5 bases; junction bases outside the gene matches: 6. Germline CDR1 and CDR2: SGHTA and FQGNSA. This CDR3 comprises 14 residues. This chain's CDR3 is CASSFREAGETQYF. CDR3 sequence (DNA): TGTGCCAGCAGCTTCCGGGAGGCCGGGGAGACCCAGTACTTC.

This clone was seen just once. V usage is TRBV9 and J usage is TRBJ2-3; D is perhaps TRBD2 (5 bases). Germline V gene sequence: CDR1 SGDLS, CDR2 YYNGEE. The CDR3 covers 15 residues. V was trimmed by 2 bases and J by 1 base, leaving 11 bases between them. DNA of the CDR3: TGTGCCAGCAGCGTGGGAGCGGTCCGCACAGATACGCAGTATTTT. The encoded protein is CASSVGAVRTDTQYF.

J is TRBJ1-5 and V is TRBV6-1, with a tentative D call TRBD1 (5 bases). CDR1 and CDR2 from the germline V gene are MNHNS and SASEGT. The V gene lost 6 bases and the J gene lost 4 bases, with 13 bases spanning the gap. The CDR3 has 14 amino acids. Here the CDR3 DNA reads TGTGCCAGCAGGATCCCGACAGAAAATCAGCCCCAGCATTTT. This gives the protein CASRIPTENQPQHF.

In this sample, this clone turned up once. The rearrangement uses TRBV27 and TRBJ1-1, with 7 bases that match TRBD1. Germline V CDR1 and CDR2: MNHEY, SMNVEV (reference sequence). The CDR3 sequence is 15 residues long. After removal of 8 bases from V and 2 bases from J, the junction contained 11 bases not matched to a gene. The CDR3 DNA follows: TGTGCCAGCCGGATCGGGACAGCTATAAACACTGAAGCTTTCTTT. It is translated as CASRIGTAINTEAFF.

V gene TRBV7-6 combines with J gene TRBJ2-1, with 7 bases identical to TRBD2. Trimming took 0 bases from V and 0 from J; bases not matched to a gene: 5. The CDR3 runs 17 residues. The germline CDR1 and CDR2 sequences are SGHVS and FNYEAQ. The CDR3 loop reads CASSLASGVSSYNEQFF. In DNA, the CDR3 is TGTGCCAGCAGCTTAGCCAGCGGGGTAAGCTCCTACAATGAGCAGTTCTTC.

The CDR3 nucleotides are TGTGCCAGCAGTGGAAGACAGAACACCGGGGAGCTGTTTTTT. Amino acids: CASSGRQNTGELFF. The chain is built from TRBV2 and TRBJ2-2; no clear D. CDR1 is SNHLY and CDR2 is FYNNEI in the germline V gene. V lost 4 bases, J lost 1 base, and 7 bases lay in between. CDR3 size: 14 residues.

The J gene is TRBJ1-1, the V gene TRBV7-6; tentative D call: TRBD1 (5 bases). With 1 base removed from V and 1 base from J, the gap between germline ends came to 10 bases. The V gene's germline CDR1 is SGHVS and CDR2 FNYEAQ. The CDR3 totals 15 residues. The DNA of the CDR3 is TGTGCCAGCAGCTTAGGGGGCTATCCGAACACTGAAGCTTTCTTT. Its translation is CASSLGGYPNTEAFF.

The chain carries TRBV4-3 and TRBJ1-5; 7 positions agree with TRBD1. This CDR3 is built from 13 residues. Germline V gene sequence: CDR1 LGHNA, CDR2 YSLEER. With V trimmed by 5 bases and J by 4 bases, 2 bases remained unmatched. The CDR3 coding sequence is TGCGCCAGCAGCAAGGGGGCGAATCAGCCCCAGCATTTT. It is translated as CASSKGANQPQHF.

The CDR3 DNA reads as TGTGCCAGCAGCGCTTCGCGCACCTACGAGCAGTACTTC. Protein sequence: CASSASRTYEQYF. The chain links TRBV28 to TRBJ2-7, with D hard to call. The germline V and J ends were trimmed by 6 bases and 2 bases, with 11 bases remaining between them. Germline V CDR1 and CDR2: MDHEN, SYDVKM. The CDR3 runs to 13 residues.

V gene TRBV7-7 combines with J gene TRBJ2-3; 8 bases are shared with TRBD1. The CDR3 extends over 15 amino acids. Trimming removed 4 bases from V and 2 bases from J; junction bases left unmatched: 5. CDR1 and CDR2 from the germline V gene are SSHAT and FNYEAQ (reference sequence). In DNA, the CDR3 is TGTGCCAGCAGCTCAGACAGGGGTCCCACAGATACGCAGTATTTT. Protein product: CASSSDRGPTDTQYF.

This chain joins TRBV18 and TRBJ1-6, with 7 bases fitting TRBD1. The CDR3 runs 16 residues. J gave up 7 bases and V 3 bases, and 9 bases lay outside the gene matches. The germline CDR1 and CDR2 sequences are KGHSH and LQKENI. Here the CDR3 reads CASSPQPGQLNSPLHF. The CDR3 DNA follows: TGTGCCAGCTCACCTCAACCGGGACAGTTAAATTCACCCCTCCACTTT.

The rearrangement joins TRBV19 to TRBJ1-2, with TRBD1 identical over 10 bases. The CDR3 runs 15 residues. Germline V gene sequence: CDR1 LNHDA, CDR2 SQIVND (reference sequence). Germline trimming cut 3 bases from V and 8 bases from J; bases unmatched to any gene: 9. The CDR3 DNA follows: TGTGCCAGTAGTATTCGGCGGACAGGGGGTGACGGCTACACCTTC. Translating it yields CASSIRRTGGDGYTF.

This chain joins TRBV6-5 and TRBJ2-1; 10 nucleotides agree with TRBD2. The germline V gene has CDR1 MNHEY and CDR2 SVGAGI. Trimming at V came to 10 bases and at J to 8 bases, leaving 8 bases not matched to a gene. This CDR3 is 13 amino acids long. This chain's CDR3 is CATSQAGGHEQFF. The CDR3 DNA reads TGTGCCACCTCGCAAGCGGGGGGGCATGAGCAGTTCTTC.